This T cell receptor (beta chain) was identified during a study of T cell responses to AZD1222 COVID-19 vaccine. The study's findings and limits: Just five or six AZD1222 recipients tested seropositive at baseline. Reportedly, nearly half of unique spike TCRs recognized epitopes outside B.1.351/B.1.1.7 mutations.

Libraries were prepared by immunoSEQ multiplex PCR; TCRdb keeps only in-frame clonotypes and omits some of them. This table has roughly 130,000 clones, 88% appearing once. For this clone: Its antigen is currently unknown.

The V end was cut by 0 bases, the J end by 2 bases, with 8 bases between. Germline V lookup: CDR1 SGHAT, CDR2 FQNNGV. The CDR3 has 14 residues. This sequence joins TRBV11-2 and TRBJ2-7; D not resolved. This TCR was recovered from an adult in good health. Sequencing was performed on peripheral blood, taken on day 0 of AZD1222 vaccination. The CDR3 loop is CASSLDVPPYEQYF. In DNA form, the CDR3 reads TGTGCCAGCAGCTTAGACGTCCCCCCCTACGAGCAGTACTTC.